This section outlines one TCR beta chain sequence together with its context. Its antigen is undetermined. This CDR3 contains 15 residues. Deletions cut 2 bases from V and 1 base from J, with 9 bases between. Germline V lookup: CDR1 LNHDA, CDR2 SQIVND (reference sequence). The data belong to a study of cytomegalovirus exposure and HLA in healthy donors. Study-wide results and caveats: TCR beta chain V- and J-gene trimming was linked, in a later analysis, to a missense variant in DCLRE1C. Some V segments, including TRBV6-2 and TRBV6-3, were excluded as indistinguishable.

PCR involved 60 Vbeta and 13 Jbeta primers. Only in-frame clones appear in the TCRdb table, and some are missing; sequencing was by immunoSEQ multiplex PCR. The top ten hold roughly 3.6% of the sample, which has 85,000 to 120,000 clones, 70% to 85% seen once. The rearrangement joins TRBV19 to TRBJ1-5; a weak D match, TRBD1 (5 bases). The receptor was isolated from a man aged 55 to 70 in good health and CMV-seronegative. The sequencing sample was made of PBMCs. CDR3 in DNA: TGTGCCAGTAGTATACAGGGTGGAAGCAATCAGCCCCAGCATTTT. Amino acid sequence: CASSIQGGSNQPQHF.